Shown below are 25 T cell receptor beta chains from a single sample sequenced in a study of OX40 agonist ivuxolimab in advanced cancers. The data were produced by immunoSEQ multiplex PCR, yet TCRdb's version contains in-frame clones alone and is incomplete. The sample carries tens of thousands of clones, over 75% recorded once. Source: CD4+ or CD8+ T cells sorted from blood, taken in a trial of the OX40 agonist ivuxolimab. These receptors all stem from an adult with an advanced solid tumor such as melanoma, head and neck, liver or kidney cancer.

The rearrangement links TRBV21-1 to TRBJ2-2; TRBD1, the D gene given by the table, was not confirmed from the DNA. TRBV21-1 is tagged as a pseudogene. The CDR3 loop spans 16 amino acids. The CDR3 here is CASSVNTGVDTGELFF. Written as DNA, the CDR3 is TGTGCCAGCAGCGTTAACACAGGGGTCGACACCGGGGAGCTGTTTTTT.

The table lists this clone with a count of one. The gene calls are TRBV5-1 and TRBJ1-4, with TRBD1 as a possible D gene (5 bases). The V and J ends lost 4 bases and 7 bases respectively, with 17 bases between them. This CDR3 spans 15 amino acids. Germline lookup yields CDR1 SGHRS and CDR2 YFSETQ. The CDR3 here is CASSDPTARGEKLFF. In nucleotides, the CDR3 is TGCGCCAGCAGCGACCCGACAGCTAGGGGTGAAAAACTGTTTTTT.

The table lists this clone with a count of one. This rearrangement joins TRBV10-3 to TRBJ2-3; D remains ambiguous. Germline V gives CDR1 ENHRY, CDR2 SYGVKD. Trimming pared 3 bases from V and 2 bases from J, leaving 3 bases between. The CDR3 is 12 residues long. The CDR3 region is CAISESTDTQYF. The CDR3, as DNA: TGTGCCATCAGTGAATCCACAGATACGCAGTATTTT.

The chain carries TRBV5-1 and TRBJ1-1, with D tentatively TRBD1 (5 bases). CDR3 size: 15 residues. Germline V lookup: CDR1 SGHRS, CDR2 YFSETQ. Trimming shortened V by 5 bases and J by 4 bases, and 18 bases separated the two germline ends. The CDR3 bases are TGCGCCAGCAGATGGGAGGGGCGGAGGGGCACTGAAGCTTTCTTT. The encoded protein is CASRWEGRRGTEAFF.

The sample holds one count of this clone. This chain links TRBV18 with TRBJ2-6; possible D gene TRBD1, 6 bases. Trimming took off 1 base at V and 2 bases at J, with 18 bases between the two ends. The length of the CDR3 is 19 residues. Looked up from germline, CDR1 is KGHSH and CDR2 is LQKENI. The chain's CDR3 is CASSPRFIGTNAGANVLTF. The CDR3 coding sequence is TGTGCCAGCTCACCACGGTTCATTGGGACAAATGCTGGGGCCAACGTCCTGACTTTC. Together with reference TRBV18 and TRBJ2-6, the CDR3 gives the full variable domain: NAGVMQNPRHLVRRRGQEARLRCSPMKGHSHVYWYRQLPEEGLKFMVYLQKENIIDESGMPKERFSAEFPKEGPSILRIQQVVRGDSAAYFCASSPRFIGTNAGANVLTFGAGSRLTVL.

CDR3 DNA: TGTGCCACCCTGGAGGTTATTGAAGCTTTCTTT. Residues: CATLEVIEAFF. V and J are TRBV7-9 and TRBJ1-1; D ambiguous. V was cut by 10 bases and J by 7 bases, with 13 bases left in between. The length of the CDR3 is 11 residues. Germline V gene sequence: CDR1 SEHNR, CDR2 FQNEAQ (reference sequence). Full variable domain (missing parts from reference TRBV7-9 and TRBJ1-1): DTGVSQNPRHKITKRGQNVTFRCDPISEHNRLYWYRQTLGQGPEFLTYFQNEAQLEKSRLLSDRFSAERPKGSFSTLEIQRTEQGDSAMYLCATLEVIEAFFGQGTRLTVV.

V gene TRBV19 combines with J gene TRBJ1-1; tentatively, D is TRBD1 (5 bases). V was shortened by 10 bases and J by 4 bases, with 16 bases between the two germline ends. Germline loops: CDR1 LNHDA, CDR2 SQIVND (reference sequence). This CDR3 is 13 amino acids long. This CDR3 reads CATGGFVGTEAFF. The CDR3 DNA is TGTGCCACCGGGGGGTTTGTGGGCACTGAAGCTTTCTTT.

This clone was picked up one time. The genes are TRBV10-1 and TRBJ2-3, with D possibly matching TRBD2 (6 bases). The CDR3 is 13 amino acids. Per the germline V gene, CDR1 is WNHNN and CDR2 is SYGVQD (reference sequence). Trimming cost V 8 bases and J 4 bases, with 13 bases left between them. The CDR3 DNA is TGCGCCAGCCGGGATAGCGGCTCAGATACGCAGTATTTT. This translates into CASRDSGSDTQYF.

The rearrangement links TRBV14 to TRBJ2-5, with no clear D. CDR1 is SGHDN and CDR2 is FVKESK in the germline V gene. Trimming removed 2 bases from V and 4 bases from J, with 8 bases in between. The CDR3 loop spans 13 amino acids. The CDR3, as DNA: TGTGCCAGCAGCCAACTAGATCTAGAGACCCAGTACTTC. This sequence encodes CASSQLDLETQYF.

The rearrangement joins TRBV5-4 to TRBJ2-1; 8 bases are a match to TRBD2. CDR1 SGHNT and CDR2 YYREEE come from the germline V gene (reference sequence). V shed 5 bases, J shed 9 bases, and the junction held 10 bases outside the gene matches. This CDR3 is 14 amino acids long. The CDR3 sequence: CASRFSGGAIEQFF. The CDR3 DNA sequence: TGTGCCAGCAGGTTTTCGGGAGGGGCTATTGAGCAGTTCTTC.

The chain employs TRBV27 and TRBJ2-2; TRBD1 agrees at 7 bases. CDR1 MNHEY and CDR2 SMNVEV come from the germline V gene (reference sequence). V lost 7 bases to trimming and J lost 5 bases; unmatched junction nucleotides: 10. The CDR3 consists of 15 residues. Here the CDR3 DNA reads TGTGCCAGCAAGGACAGGTCAGGAGCTACCGGGGAGCTGTTTTTT. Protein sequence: CASKDRSGATGELFF.

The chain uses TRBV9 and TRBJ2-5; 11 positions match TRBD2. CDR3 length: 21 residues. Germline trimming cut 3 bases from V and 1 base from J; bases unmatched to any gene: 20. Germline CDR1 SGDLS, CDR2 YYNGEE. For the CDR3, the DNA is TGTGCCAGCAGCGACCCAATTAAGGGGCCCACTAGCGGGGGTTTCCAAGAGACCCAGTACTTC. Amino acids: CASSDPIKGPTSGGFQETQYF.

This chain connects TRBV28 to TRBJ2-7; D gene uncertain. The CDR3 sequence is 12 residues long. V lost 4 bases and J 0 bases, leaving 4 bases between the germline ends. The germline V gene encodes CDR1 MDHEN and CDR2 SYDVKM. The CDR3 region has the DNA TGTGCCAGCAGTTCGTCCTCCTACGAGCAGTACTTC. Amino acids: CASSSSSYEQYF.

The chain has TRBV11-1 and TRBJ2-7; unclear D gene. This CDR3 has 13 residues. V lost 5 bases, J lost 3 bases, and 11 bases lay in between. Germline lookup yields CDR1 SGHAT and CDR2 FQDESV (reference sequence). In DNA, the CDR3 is TGTGCCAGCAGCCCTGAGGACCACTACGAGCAGTACTTC. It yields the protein CASSPEDHYEQYF.

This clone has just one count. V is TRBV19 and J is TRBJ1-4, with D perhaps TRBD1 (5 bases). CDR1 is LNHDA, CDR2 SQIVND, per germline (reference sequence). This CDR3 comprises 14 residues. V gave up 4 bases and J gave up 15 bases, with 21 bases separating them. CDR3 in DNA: TGTGCCAGTAGTAGCCGGGACCAAAGGGGAGTGATGTTTTTT. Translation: CASSSRDQRGVMFF.

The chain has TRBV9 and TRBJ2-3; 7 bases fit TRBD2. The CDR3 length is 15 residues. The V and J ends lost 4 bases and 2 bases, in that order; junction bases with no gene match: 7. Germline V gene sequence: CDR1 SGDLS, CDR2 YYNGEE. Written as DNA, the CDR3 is TGTGCCAGCAGCACCCTTAGCGGGCACACAGATACGCAGTATTTT. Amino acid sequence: CASSTLSGHTDTQYF.

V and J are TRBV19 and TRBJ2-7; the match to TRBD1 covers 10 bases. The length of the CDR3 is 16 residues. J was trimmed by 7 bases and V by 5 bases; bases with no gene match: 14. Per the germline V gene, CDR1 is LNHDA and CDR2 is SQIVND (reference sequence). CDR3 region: CASSPSPGQGLGEQYF. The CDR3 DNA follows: TGTGCCAGTAGTCCCTCCCCGGGACAGGGGCTTGGTGAGCAGTACTTC.

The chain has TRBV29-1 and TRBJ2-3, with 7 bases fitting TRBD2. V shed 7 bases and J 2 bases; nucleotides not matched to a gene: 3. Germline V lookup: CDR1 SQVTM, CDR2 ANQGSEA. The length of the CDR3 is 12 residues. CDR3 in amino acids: CSGGGNTDTQYF. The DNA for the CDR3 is TGCAGCGGGGGGGGGAACACAGATACGCAGTATTTT.

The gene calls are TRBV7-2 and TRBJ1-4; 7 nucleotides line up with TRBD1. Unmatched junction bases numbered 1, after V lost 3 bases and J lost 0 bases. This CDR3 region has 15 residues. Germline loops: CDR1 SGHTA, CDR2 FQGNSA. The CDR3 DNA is TGTGCCAGCAGCTTGGGACAGACAACTAATGAAAAACTGTTTTTT. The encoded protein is CASSLGQTTNEKLFF.

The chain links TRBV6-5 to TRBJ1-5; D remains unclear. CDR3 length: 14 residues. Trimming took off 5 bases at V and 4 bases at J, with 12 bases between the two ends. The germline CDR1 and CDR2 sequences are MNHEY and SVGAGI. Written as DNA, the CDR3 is TGTGCCAGCAGTGCGGCCCTAGGGAATCAGCCCCAGCATTTT. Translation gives CASSAALGNQPQHF.

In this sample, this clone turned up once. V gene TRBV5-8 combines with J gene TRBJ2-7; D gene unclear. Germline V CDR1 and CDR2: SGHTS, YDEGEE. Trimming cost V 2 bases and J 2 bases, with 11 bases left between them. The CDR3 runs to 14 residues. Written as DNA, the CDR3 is TGTGCCAGCAGCTTTAATGAGGATACCTACGAGCAGTACTTC. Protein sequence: CASSFNEDTYEQYF.

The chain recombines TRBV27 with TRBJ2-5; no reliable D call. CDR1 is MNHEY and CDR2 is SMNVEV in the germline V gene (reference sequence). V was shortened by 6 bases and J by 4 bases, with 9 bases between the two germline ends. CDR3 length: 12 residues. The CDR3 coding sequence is TGTGCCAGCAGCCACAGTCCAGAGACCCAGTACTTC. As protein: CASSHSPETQYF.

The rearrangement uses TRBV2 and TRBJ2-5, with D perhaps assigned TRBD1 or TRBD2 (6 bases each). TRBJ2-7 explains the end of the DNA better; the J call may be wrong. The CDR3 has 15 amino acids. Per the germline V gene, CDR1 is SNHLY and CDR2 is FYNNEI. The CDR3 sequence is CASSTGRRGTYEQYF. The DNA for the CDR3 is TGTGCCAGCAGTACAGGGAGGCGTGGGACCTACGAGCAGTACTTC.

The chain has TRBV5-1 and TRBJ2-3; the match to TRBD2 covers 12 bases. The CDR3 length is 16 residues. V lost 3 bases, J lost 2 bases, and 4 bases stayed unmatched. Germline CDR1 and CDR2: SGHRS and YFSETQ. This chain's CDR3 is CASSWGTSGLTDTQYF. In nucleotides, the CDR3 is TGCGCCAGCAGCTGGGGGACTAGCGGGCTCACAGATACGCAGTATTTT. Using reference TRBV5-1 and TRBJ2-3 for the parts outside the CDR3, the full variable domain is KAGVTQTPRYLIKTRGQQVTLSCSPISGHRSVSWYQQTPGQGLQFLFEYFSETQRNKGNFPGRFSGRQFSNSRSEMNVSTLELGDSALYLCASSWGTSGLTDTQYFGPGTRLTVL.

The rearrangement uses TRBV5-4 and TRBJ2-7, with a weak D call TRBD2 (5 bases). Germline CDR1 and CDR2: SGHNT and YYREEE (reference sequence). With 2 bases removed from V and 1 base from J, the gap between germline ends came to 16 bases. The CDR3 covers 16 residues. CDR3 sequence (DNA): TGTGCCAGCAGCTTTTTAACGGGGTCGTCTTCCTACGAGCAGTACTTC. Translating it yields CASSFLTGSSSYEQYF.